This T cell receptor (beta chain) was sequenced for a study of blood T cell repertoires in COVID-19. Study in general: Specimens from acute and convalescent COVID-19 originated in the United States, Italy and Spain. PBMCs, B-cell-depleted T cells, or T cells provided the cDNA or gDNA that made up the material.

Per germline, CDR1 SQVTM and CDR2 ANQGSEA. The V segment lost 0 bases and the J segment 1 base; nucleotides outside the gene matches: 7. CDR3 size: 16 residues. As originally analysed: The authors estimated nucleated cell counts from reference gene primer amplification. Using immunoSEQ multiplex PCR, the repertoire was profiled, and TCRdb retains in-frame clones only, with some absent. Clone size and the V and J calls come from that table; the DNA yielded D and trimming. The profile shows roughly 80,000 clones, about 76% of them singletons. V is TRBV29-1 and J is TRBJ1-1, with 8 bases aligning to TRBD1. The clonotype comes from a man older than 75 with acute or convalescent COVID-19. Sequenced input: peripheral blood. The CDR3 loop reads CSVEEDPGGANTEAFF. Written as DNA, the CDR3 is TGCAGCGTTGAAGAGGATCCAGGGGGCGCGAACACTGAAGCTTTCTTT.